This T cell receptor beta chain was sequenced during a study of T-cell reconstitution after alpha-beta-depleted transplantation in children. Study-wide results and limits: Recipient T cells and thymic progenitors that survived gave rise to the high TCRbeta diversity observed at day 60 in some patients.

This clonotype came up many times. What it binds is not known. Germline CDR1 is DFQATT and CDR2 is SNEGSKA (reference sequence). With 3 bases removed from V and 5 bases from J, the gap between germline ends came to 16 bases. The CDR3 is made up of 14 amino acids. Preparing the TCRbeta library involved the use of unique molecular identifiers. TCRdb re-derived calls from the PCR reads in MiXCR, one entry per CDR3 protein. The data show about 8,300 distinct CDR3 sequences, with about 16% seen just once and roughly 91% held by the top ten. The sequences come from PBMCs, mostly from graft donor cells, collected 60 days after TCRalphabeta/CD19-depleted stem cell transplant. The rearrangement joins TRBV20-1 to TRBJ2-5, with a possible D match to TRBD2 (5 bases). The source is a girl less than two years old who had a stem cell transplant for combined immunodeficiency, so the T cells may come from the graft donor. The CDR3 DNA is TGCAGTGCTAGTGCTAGCCAGCTTCGGGAGACCCAGTACTTC. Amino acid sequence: CSASASQLRETQYF.